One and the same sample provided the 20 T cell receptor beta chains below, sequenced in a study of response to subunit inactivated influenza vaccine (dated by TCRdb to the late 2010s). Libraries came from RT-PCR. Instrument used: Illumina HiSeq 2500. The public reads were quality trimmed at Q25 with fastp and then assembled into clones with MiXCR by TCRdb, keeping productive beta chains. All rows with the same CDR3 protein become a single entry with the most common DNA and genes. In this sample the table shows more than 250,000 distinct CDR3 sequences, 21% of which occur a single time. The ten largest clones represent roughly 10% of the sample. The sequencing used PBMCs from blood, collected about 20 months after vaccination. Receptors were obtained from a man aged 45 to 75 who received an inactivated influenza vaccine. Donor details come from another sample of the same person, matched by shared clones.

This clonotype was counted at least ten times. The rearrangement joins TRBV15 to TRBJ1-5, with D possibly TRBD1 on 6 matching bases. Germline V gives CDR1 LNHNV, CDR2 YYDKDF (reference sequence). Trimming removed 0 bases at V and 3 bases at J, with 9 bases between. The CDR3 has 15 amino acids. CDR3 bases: TGTGCCACCAGCAGAGACGGACAGAACAATCAGCCCCAGCATTTT. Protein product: CATSRDGQNNQPQHF.

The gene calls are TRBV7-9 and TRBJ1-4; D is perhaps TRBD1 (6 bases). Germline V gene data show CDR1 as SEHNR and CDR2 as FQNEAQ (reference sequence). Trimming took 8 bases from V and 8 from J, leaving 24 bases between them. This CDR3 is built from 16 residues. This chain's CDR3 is CASVKPVGGHEEKLFF. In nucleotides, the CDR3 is TGTGCCAGCGTCAAACCCGTAGGGGGGCATGAGGAAAAACTGTTTTTT.

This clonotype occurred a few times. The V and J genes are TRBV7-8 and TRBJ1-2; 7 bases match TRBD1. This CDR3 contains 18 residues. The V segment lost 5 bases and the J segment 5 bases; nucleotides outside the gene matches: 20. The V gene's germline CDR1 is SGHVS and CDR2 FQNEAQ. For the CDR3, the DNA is TGTGCCAGCAGCCGGACAGGTGCCGGAGTAGCGGGCAATTATGGCTACACCTTC. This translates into CASSRTGAGVAGNYGYTF.

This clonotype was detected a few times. The DNA of the CDR3 is TGTGCCAGCAGCCCCAAGCGAGCCAATTCACCCCTCCACTTT. Its protein product is CASSPKRANSPLHF. This chain connects TRBV11-2 to TRBJ1-6; D remains ambiguous. This CDR3 has 14 amino acids. Trimming stripped 5 bases from V and 7 bases from J, with 12 bases between. Germline V gene data show CDR1 as SGHAT and CDR2 as FQNNGV.

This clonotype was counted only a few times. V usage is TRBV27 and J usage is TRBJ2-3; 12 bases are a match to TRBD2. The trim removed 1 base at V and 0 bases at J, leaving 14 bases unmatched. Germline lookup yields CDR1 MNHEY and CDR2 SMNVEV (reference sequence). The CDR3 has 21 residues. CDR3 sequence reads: CASSLLTSGSLTSSSTDTQYF. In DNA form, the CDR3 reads TGTGCCAGCAGTTTATTGACTAGCGGGAGTTTAACCTCAAGTAGCACAGATACGCAGTATTTT.

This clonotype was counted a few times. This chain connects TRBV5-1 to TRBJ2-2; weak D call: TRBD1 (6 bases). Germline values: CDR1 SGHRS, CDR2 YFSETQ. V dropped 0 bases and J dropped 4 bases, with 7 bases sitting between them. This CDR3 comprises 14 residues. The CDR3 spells CASSLDRATGELFF. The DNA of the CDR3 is TGCGCCAGCAGCTTGGACAGGGCCACCGGGGAGCTGTTTTTT.

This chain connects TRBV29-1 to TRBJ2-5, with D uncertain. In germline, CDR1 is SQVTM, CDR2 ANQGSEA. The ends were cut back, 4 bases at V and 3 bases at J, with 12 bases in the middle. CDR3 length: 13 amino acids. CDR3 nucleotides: TGCAGCGTTGCGCAGATCCGGGAAGAGACCCAGTACTTC. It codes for CSVAQIREETQYF.

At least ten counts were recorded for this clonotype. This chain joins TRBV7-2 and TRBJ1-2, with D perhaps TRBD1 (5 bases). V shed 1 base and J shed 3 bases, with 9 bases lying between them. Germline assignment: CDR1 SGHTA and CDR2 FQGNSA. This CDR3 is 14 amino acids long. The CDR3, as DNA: TGTGCCAGCAGCTTAGTCAAAGGGGACTATGGCTACACCTTC. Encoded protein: CASSLVKGDYGYTF.

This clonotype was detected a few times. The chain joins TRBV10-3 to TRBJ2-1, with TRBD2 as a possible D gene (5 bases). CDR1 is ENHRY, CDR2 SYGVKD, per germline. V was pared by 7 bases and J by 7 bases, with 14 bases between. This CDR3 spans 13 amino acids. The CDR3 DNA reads TGTGCCATCAACAAAAATCCGGGAAATGAGCAGTTCTTC. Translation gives CAINKNPGNEQFF.

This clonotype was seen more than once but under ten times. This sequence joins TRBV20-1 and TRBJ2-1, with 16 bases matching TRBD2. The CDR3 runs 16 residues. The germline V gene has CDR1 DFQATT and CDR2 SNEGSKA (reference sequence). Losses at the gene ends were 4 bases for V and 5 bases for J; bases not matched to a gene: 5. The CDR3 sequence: CSAIGTSGGANNEQFF. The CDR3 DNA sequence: TGCAGTGCTATAGGGACTAGCGGGGGGGCCAACAATGAGCAGTTCTTC.

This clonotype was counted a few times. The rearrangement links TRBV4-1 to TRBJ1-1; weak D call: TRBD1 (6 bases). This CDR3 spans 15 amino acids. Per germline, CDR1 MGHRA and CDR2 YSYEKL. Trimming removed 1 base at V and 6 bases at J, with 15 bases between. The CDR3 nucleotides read TGCGCCAGCAGCCAAGGAATAGGGGGTTTCGCTGAAGCTTTCTTT. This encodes CASSQGIGGFAEAFF.

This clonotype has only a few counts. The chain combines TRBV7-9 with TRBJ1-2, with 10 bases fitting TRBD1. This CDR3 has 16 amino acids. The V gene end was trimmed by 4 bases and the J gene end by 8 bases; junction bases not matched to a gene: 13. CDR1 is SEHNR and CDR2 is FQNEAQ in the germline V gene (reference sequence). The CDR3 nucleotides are TGTGCCAGCAGCTCATCAGGGGGACAGGGGAGGTCCGGCTACACCTTC. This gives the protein CASSSSGGQGRSGYTF.

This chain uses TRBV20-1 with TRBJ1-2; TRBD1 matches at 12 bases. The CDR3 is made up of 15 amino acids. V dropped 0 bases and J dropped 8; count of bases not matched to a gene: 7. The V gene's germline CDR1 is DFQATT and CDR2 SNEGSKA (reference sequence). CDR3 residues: CSARDRGQGARGYTF. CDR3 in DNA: TGCAGTGCTAGAGATCGGGGACAGGGGGCGAGAGGCTACACCTTC.

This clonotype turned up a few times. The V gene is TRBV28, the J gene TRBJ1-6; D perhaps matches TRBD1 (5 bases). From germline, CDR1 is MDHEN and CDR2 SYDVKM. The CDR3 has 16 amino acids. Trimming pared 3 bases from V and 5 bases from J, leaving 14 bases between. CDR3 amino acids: CASSFYPQANNSPLHF. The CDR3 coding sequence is TGTGCCAGCAGTTTTTACCCACAGGCTAATAATTCACCCCTCCACTTT.

The CDR3 nucleotides read TGTGCCAGCAGTTACTCGCGCGGGAGTAGTGAGCAGTTCTTC. Protein: CASSYSRGSSEQFF. The chain couples TRBV6-5 to TRBJ2-1, with TRBD2 matching over 7 bases. Germline assignment: CDR1 MNHEY and CDR2 SVGAGI. Trimming cost V 0 bases and J 9 bases; bases outside gene matches: 5. CDR3 length: 14 residues.

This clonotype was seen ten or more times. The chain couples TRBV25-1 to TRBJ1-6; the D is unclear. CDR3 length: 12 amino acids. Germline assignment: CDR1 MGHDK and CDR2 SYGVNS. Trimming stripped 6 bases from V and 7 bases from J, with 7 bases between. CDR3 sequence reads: CASSRRNSPLHF. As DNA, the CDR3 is TGTGCCAGCAGCCGTCGAAATTCACCCCTCCACTTT.

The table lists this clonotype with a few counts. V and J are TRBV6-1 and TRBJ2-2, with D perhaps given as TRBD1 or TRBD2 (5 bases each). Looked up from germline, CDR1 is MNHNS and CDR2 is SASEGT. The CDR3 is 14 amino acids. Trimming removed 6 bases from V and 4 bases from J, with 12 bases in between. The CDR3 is CASRDPGPTGELFF. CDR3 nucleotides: TGTGCCAGCAGGGACCCGGGACCCACCGGGGAGCTGTTTTTT.

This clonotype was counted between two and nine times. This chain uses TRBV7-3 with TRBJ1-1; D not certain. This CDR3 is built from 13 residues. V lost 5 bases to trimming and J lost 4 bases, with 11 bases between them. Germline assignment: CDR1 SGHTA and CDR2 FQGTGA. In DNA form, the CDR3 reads TGTGCCAGCAGCCTATATCGAGGCACTGAAGCTTTCTTT. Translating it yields CASSLYRGTEAFF. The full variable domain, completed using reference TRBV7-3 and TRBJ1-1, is GAGVSQTPSNKVTEKGKYVELRCDPISGHTALYWYRQSLGQGPEFLIYFQGTGAADDSGLPNDRFFAVRPEGSVSTLKIQRTERGDSAVYLCASSLYRGTEAFFGQGTRLTVV.

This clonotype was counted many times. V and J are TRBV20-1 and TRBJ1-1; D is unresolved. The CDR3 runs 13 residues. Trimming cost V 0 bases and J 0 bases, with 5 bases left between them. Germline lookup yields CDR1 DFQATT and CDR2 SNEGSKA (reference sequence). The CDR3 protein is CSARDLMNTEAFF. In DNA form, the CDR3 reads TGCAGTGCTAGAGATCTAATGAACACTGAAGCTTTCTTT.

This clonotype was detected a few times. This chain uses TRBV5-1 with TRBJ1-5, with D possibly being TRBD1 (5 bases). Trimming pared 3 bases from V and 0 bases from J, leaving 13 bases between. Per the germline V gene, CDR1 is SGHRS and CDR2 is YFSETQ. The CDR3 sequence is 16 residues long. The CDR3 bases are TGCGCCAGCAGCTCATACAGGATCCTTAGCAATCAGCCCCAGCATTTT. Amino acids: CASSSYRILSNQPQHF.